The T cell receptor beta chain described here comes from a study of blood T cell repertoires in COVID-19 (dated by TCRdb to about 2020). Background on the whole study: Samples from collaborators originated in the United States, Italy and Spain and spanned both the acute and convalescent phases of COVID-19. The repertoires were released in a freely available public database meant as a resource for research on the immune response to SARS-CoV-2. Where available, HLA class I and class II types were obtained from metadata supplied by the sample provider rather than from assay-based typing. The material from the prospective study consisted of cDNA or gDNA derived from T cells, B-cell-depleted T cells, or PBMCs. Deeply sampled blood TCRbeta repertoires from subjects exposed to, actively infected with, or recovered from COVID-19 were included in the dataset. Nearly every sample came with metadata listing a de-identified subject ID, COVID-19 status, age in years and sex. The samples were drawn from the first 160 participants of the ongoing ImmuneRACE study and from 1,254 subjects provided by 6 global collaborators. General findings and caveats noted by the study authors: The amount of clinical and demographic metadata varied by source and participant and was provided uncurated.

TCRbeta CDR3 regions were amplified from genomic DNA using the immunoSEQ Assay, a bias-controlled multiplex PCR. The published analysis was carried out like this. Within the assay, amplification of reference gene primers was used to estimate how many nucleated cells each sample contained. Sequence reads were collapsed and filtered to measure the absolute abundance of every unique TCRbeta CDR3 rearrangement. For each sample, productive Simpson clonality was calculated by taking the square root of Simpson's diversity index across productive rearrangements. In TCRdb, the immuneACCESS table is reduced to in-frame sequences with V and J assigned. These tables do not hold every clone; where another copy was compared, an unresolved V gene accounts for under half, and the others remain unexplained. That table furnishes V, J and clone size, whereas the DNA furnished D and trimming. The sample yields about 61,000 clones; around 87% were counted once. The ten largest account for under 4.5% of the sample.

Remarks on this clone: It lacks a known antigen. Per-nucleotide qualities are absent, and no much larger clonotype sits a single base away.

Each collaborating institution followed its own protocols to collect whole blood in K2EDTA tubes. For TCRbeta analysis, collaborator samples were shipped as frozen whole blood, as isolated PBMCs, or as DNA extracted from either sample type. The TCR was taken from a human donor in a cohort sampled during active COVID-19. The source material was peripheral blood.

The CDR3 loop reads CASSVEVAGANEQFF. The nucleotide sequence is TGTGCCAGCAGCGTAGAAGTAGCGGGGGCCAATGAGCAGTTCTTC. The chain is assembled from TRBV9 and TRBJ2-1; a stretch of 9 junction bases matches TRBD2. CDR3 length: 15 amino acids, cysteine to phenylalanine. Only CDR3 DNA is held: 45 bases, read in frame from base 1. Taken from the germline V gene, the CDR1 and CDR2 loops are SGDLS and YYNGEE. Trimming leaves V shorter by 0 bases and J shorter by 6 bases, with the junction holding 4 bases beyond the gene matches. The CDR3, completed at both ends by the reference TRBV9 and TRBJ2-1 genes, gives the full variable domain DSGVTQTPKHLITATGQRVTLRCSPRSGDLSVYWYQQSLDQGLQFLIQYYNGEERAKGNILERFSAQQFPDLHSELNLSSLELGDSALYFCASSVEVAGANEQFFGPGTRLTVL.